These 22 T cell receptor beta chains share one sample of origin, sequenced in a study of cytomegalovirus exposure and HLA in healthy donors. Sequencing was performed with immunoSEQ multiplex PCR; in TCRdb, only in-frame clones are kept and a portion is missing. The data show some 38,000 clones, about 93% seen once. Input material: PBMCs. These receptors all come from a man aged 18 to 29 in good health and CMV-seronegative.

The V gene is TRBV11-2, the J gene TRBJ1-5; D is unclear. Germline V gives CDR1 SGHAT, CDR2 FQNNGV. V lost 2 bases and J lost 0, with 5 bases in between. The length of the CDR3 is 14 residues. The CDR3 DNA reads as TGTGCCAGCAGCTTAACAGATAGCAATCAGCCCCAGCATTTT. Protein sequence: CASSLTDSNQPQHF.

With regard to this clone: The same CDR3 is also encoded by other DNA sequences in this sample. V usage is TRBV13 and J usage is TRBJ2-7; 10 nucleotides match TRBD2. J lost 1 base, V lost 5 bases, and 17 bases had no gene match. Germline CDR1 reads PRHDT; CDR2 reads FYEKMQ (reference sequence). The CDR3 runs 19 residues. CDR3 in DNA: TGTGCCAGCAGCATATCAATCCCCCCTAGCGGGGGTGATTCCTACGAGCAGTACTTC. Its translation is CASSISIPPSGGDSYEQYF.

V is TRBV13 and J is TRBJ1-1; D not resolved. The length of the CDR3 is 13 residues. Trimming stripped 5 bases from V and 3 bases from J, with 10 bases between. CDR1 and CDR2 (germline): PRHDT, FYEKMQ (reference sequence). The CDR3 sequence: CASSPGPDTEAFF. For the CDR3, the DNA is TGTGCCAGCAGCCCTGGGCCAGACACTGAAGCTTTCTTT.

V is TRBV6-5 and J is TRBJ2-2, with D perhaps matching TRBD1 (6 bases). The CDR3 consists of 15 residues. CDR1 and CDR2 from the germline V gene are MNHEY and SVGAGI. Trimming took 6 bases from V and 2 from J, leaving 13 bases between them. CDR3 sequence: CASSHRETNTGELFF. In DNA, the CDR3 is TGTGCCAGCAGCCACAGGGAGACCAACACCGGGGAGCTGTTTTTT.

The genes are TRBV5-1 and TRBJ2-6; 9 bases map to TRBD1. CDR3 size: 17 residues. J gave up 0 bases and V 1 base, and 2 bases lay outside the gene matches. In germline, CDR1 is SGHRS, CDR2 YFSETQ. The CDR3 sequence: CASSLRTGDSGANVLTF. CDR3 sequence (DNA): TGCGCCAGCAGCTTGCGGACAGGGGACTCTGGGGCCAACGTCCTGACTTTC. The full variable domain, completed using reference TRBV5-1 and TRBJ2-6, is KAGVTQTPRYLIKTRGQQVTLSCSPISGHRSVSWYQQTPGQGLQFLFEYFSETQRNKGNFPGRFSGRQFSNSRSEMNVSTLELGDSALYLCASSLRTGDSGANVLTFGAGSRLTVL.

J is TRBJ2-7 and V is TRBV4-1; a possible D gene is TRBD2 (6 bases). The V end lost 0 bases, the J end lost 4 bases, and 13 bases lay between the germline ends. The CDR3 spans 15 residues. In germline, CDR1 is MGHRA, CDR2 YSYEKL. The CDR3 sequence is CASSQDWGVDYEQYF. Written as DNA, the CDR3 is TGCGCCAGCAGCCAAGATTGGGGGGTAGATTACGAGCAGTACTTC.

This clone was counted once. The chain carries TRBV5-4 and TRBJ2-1; tentatively, D is TRBD1 (6 bases). Trimming took off 0 bases at V and 0 bases at J, with 16 bases between the two ends. This CDR3 is 18 amino acids long. The germline V gene has CDR1 SGHNT and CDR2 YYREEE (reference sequence). CDR3 sequence reads: CASSLGGGSRASYNEQFF. The DNA for the CDR3 is TGTGCCAGCAGCTTGGGTGGGGGCAGCCGGGCCTCCTACAATGAGCAGTTCTTC.

The chain is built from TRBV5-1 and TRBJ2-7, with 10 bases fitting TRBD2. The trim removed 3 bases at V and 3 bases at J, leaving 12 bases unmatched. Germline V gene data show CDR1 as SGHRS and CDR2 as YFSETQ. This CDR3 has 17 amino acids. CDR3 nucleotides: TGCGCCAGCAGCTCGGACCCTAGCGGGAGTAACCTCTACGAGCAGTACTTC. This sequence encodes CASSSDPSGSNLYEQYF.

The chain links TRBV28 to TRBJ2-1; D might be TRBD2 (5 bases). V was pared by 5 bases and J by 7 bases, with 6 bases between. The germline V gene has CDR1 MDHEN and CDR2 SYDVKM. There are 11 residues in the CDR3. The CDR3 region has the DNA TGTGCCAGCAGTCGGGGTAATGAGCAGTTCTTC. Residues: CASSRGNEQFF.

The chain links TRBV29-1 to TRBJ2-3; D may be TRBD2 (7 bases). CDR3 length equals 16 residues. V was cut by 0 bases and J by 2 bases, with 15 bases left in between. The V gene's germline CDR1 is SQVTM and CDR2 ANQGSEA. CDR3 sequence reads: CSVEDLAGANTDTQYF. CDR3 coding DNA: TGCAGCGTTGAAGATCTCGCGGGGGCCAACACAGATACGCAGTATTTT.

J is TRBJ2-3 and V is TRBV11-3, with no clear D. V lost 1 base and J lost 0, with 5 bases in between. The CDR3 runs 14 residues. Germline V gene lookup returns CDR1 SGHNT and CDR2 YENEEA. CDR3 DNA: TGTGCCAGCAGCTTAGGAGCGAGCACAGATACGCAGTATTTT. Amino acid sequence: CASSLGASTDTQYF.

V usage is TRBV13 and J usage is TRBJ1-5; D remains unclear. This CDR3 is 14 amino acids long. The V gene's germline CDR1 is PRHDT and CDR2 FYEKMQ (reference sequence). The V gene lost 4 bases and the J gene lost 5 bases, with 12 bases spanning the gap. CDR3 sequence: CASSYRSEDQPQHF. The CDR3 bases are TGTGCCAGCAGCTATAGGAGCGAGGATCAGCCCCAGCATTTT.

The chain is built from TRBV19 and TRBJ1-5; no reliable D call. V was trimmed by 5 bases and J by 7 bases, leaving 18 bases between them. The germline V gene has CDR1 LNHDA and CDR2 SQIVND (reference sequence). The CDR3 extends over 15 amino acids. The CDR3 sequence is CASSPPFGDVQPQHF. The CDR3 bases are TGTGCCAGTAGTCCCCCTTTCGGGGATGTGCAGCCCCAGCATTTT.

The CDR3 loop is CASSVVAGGLDGEQFF. CDR3 DNA sequence: TGTGCCAGCAGCGTAGTGGCGGGGGGGCTGGACGGTGAGCAGTTCTTC. This chain joins TRBV9 and TRBJ2-1, with 9 bases aligning to TRBD2. The germline gives CDR1 SGDLS, CDR2 YYNGEE. The V segment lost 0 bases and the J segment 9 bases; nucleotides outside the gene matches: 10. The CDR3 loop spans 16 amino acids.

This rearrangement joins TRBV7-9 to TRBJ1-2, with 9 bases matching TRBD1. The CDR3 has 18 amino acids. Unmatched junction bases numbered 17, after V lost 4 bases and J lost 5 bases. Germline V lookup: CDR1 SEHNR, CDR2 FQNEAQ (reference sequence). The chain's CDR3 is CASSSSLPPGQGKYGYTF. In nucleotides, the CDR3 is TGTGCCAGCAGCTCTTCCCTCCCTCCGGGACAGGGTAAGTATGGCTACACCTTC.

The chain has TRBV27 and TRBJ2-5, with a tentative D call TRBD2 (7 bases). The CDR3 covers 14 residues. CDR1 is MNHEY and CDR2 is SMNVEV in the germline V gene (reference sequence). The V end lost 4 bases, the J end lost 4 bases, and 13 bases lay between the germline ends. The CDR3 DNA is TGTGCCAGCAGTTCTTGGGGGGGGCGAGAGACCCAGTACTTC. Encoded protein: CASSSWGGRETQYF.

V is TRBV7-9 and J is TRBJ2-1; 10 bases line up with TRBD1. CDR1 and CDR2 (germline): SEHNR, FQNEAQ (reference sequence). There are 15 residues in the CDR3. V shed 4 bases and J 2 bases; nucleotides not matched to a gene: 2. The CDR3 bases are TGTGCCAGCAGCTGGGGGACAGGGGCCTACAATGAGCAGTTCTTC. Protein product: CASSWGTGAYNEQFF. The whole variable domain, filled in from reference TRBV7-9 and TRBJ2-1, reads DTGVSQNPRHKITKRGQNVTFRCDPISEHNRLYWYRQTLGQGPEFLTYFQNEAQLEKSRLLSDRFSAERPKGSFSTLEIQRTEQGDSAMYLCASSWGTGAYNEQFFGPGTRLTVL.

The rearrangement uses TRBV5-6 and TRBJ2-3, with 11 bases aligning to TRBD2. Unmatched junction bases numbered 6, after V lost 1 base and J lost 2 bases. The CDR3 covers 17 residues. In germline, CDR1 is SGHDT, CDR2 YYEEEE. In DNA form, the CDR3 reads TGTGCCAGCAGCTTGTATAGCGGGAGGGCCGTCACAGATACGCAGTATTTT. Translating it yields CASSLYSGRAVTDTQYF.

The rearrangement links TRBV5-1 to TRBJ2-1, with 11 bases matching TRBD2. The CDR3 loop spans 15 amino acids. Germline V CDR1 and CDR2: SGHRS, YFSETQ. J was trimmed by 5 bases and V by 4 bases; bases with no gene match: 5. Here the CDR3 DNA reads TGCGCCAGCAGCGACGGGACTAGCGGCCACAATGAGCAGTTCTTC. It encodes CASSDGTSGHNEQFF.

This clone occurred once. Different DNA sequences within this sample yield the same CDR3. The chain has TRBV6-5 and TRBJ1-5; a weak D match, TRBD1 (6 bases). The germline V and J ends were trimmed by 2 bases and 2 bases, with 13 bases remaining between them. The CDR3 runs 16 residues. From germline, CDR1 is MNHEY and CDR2 SVGAGI. The CDR3 sequence: CASSYGGRGGNQPQHF. The CDR3 region has the DNA TGTGCCAGCAGTTACGGGGGCCGGGGGGGCAATCAGCCCCAGCATTTT.

V usage is TRBV19 and J usage is TRBJ1-3; possibly TRBD1 for D (6 bases). V lost 8 bases to trimming and J lost 0 bases, with 23 bases between them. Germline V CDR1 and CDR2: LNHDA, SQIVND (reference sequence). The CDR3 is made up of 18 amino acids. Here the CDR3 DNA reads TGTGCCAGTGCCGGACAGCCGATCGAGGGGGACTCTGGAAACACCATATATTTT. Translation gives CASAGQPIEGDSGNTIYF.

The genes are TRBV2 and TRBJ2-3; possible D gene TRBD2, 7 bases. V was shortened by 5 bases and J by 1 base, with 16 bases between the two germline ends. The CDR3 runs 16 residues. CDR1 SNHLY and CDR2 FYNNEI come from the germline V gene. In nucleotides, the CDR3 is TGTGCCAGCAGTCCTGGGCGGGGGCCTGGCACAGATACGCAGTATTTT. Translating it yields CASSPGRGPGTDTQYF.